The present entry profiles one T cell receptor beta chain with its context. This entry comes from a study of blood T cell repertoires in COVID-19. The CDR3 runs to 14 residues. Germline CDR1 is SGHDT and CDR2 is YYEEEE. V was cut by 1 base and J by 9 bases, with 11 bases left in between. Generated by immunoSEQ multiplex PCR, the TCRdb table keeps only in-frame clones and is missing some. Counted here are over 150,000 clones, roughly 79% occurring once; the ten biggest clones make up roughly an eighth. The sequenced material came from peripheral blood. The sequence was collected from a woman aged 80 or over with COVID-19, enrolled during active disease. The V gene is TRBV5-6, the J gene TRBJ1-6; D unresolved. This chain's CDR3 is CASSLSQRGSPLHF. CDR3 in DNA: TGTGCCAGCAGCTTGTCACAACGGGGTTCACCCCTCCACTTT.